The entry that follows covers one T cell receptor beta chain sequence. What this receptor recognizes is not known. No much larger clone is present one base from it, and per-base qualities are unavailable. TCRbeta CDR3 regions were amplified from genomic DNA by means of the immunoSEQ Assay, a bias-controlled multiplex PCR. The paper's processing steps were these. Nucleated cell counts per sample were estimated from amplification of reference gene primers within the assay. To quantify the absolute abundance of each unique TCRbeta CDR3 rearrangement, sequence reads were collapsed and filtered. Productive Simpson clonality was computed per sample as the square root of Simpson's diversity index over productive rearrangements. TCRdb provides this immuneACCESS table in a form limited to in-frame rearrangements. Some clones are lacking; in checked studies, under half of them reflect an unresolved V gene, and why the rest are absent is not known. D and trimming come from the DNA, and the V and J calls and clone size come from that table. Here the sample has around 290,000 clones; around nine tenths occur a single time. 1.5% to 2% of the sample is in the top ten clones.

These data come from a study of blood T cell repertoires in COVID-19 (dated by TCRdb to the early 2020s). Study-wide context: Collaborator samples came from the United States, Italy and Spain and covered acute and convalescent phases of COVID-19. The prospective study material was composed of cDNA or gDNA derived from T cells, B-cell-depleted T cells, or PBMCs. Deeply sampled blood TCRbeta repertoires from subjects exposed to, actively infected with, or recovered from COVID-19 were included in the dataset. The repertoires were released in a freely available public database meant as a resource for research on the immune response to SARS-CoV-2. The samples were drawn from two sources: the first 160 participants of the ongoing ImmuneRACE study, and 1,000 to 1,500 subjects contributed by 6 global collaborators. Nearly every sample came with metadata listing a de-identified subject ID, COVID-19 status, age in years and sex. Where HLA class I and class II types were available, the types were taken from metadata supplied by the sample provider, not from assay-based typing.

Here is what the overall study found, with its caveats: The amount of clinical and demographic metadata varied by source and participant and was provided uncurated.

V is shortened by 2 bases, J by 7 bases, and the region joining them spans 8 bases. Spanning cysteine to phenylalanine, the CDR3 consists of 12 amino acids. Only the CDR3 DNA is retained, 36 bases long and in frame from the first base. The germline V gene supplies CDR1 MNHNS and CDR2 SASEGT. Participants in the prospective study were enrolled through a virtual design, were aged roughly 18 to 100 years, and lived in 24 United States geographic areas. Cohort assignment in the prospective study relied on participant-reported clinical history from a screening survey and a study questionnaire. Recovered participants in ImmuneRACE Cohort 3 were defined as having two consecutive negative NP/OP PCR tests, clearance from a healthcare professional, or resolution of symptoms. In the prospective study, mobile phlebotomists collected whole blood, serum and a nasopharyngeal or oropharyngeal swab from each participant. Additional blood draws and questionnaires over an approximately two-month period could optionally be provided by prospective study participants. Prospective study blood samples were shipped either frozen or at room temperature before DNA extraction.

The receptor was derived from a woman aged 40 to 55 who had recovered from COVID-19. The sequence links TRBV6-1 to TRBJ1-2; the best D guess is TRBD1, with 5 bases matching. Sequenced input: PBMCs or T cells enriched from blood (not recorded which). The CDR3 here reads CASSEPGGGYTF. The DNA reads TGTGCCAGCAGTGAACCGGGGGGTGGCTACACCTTC.